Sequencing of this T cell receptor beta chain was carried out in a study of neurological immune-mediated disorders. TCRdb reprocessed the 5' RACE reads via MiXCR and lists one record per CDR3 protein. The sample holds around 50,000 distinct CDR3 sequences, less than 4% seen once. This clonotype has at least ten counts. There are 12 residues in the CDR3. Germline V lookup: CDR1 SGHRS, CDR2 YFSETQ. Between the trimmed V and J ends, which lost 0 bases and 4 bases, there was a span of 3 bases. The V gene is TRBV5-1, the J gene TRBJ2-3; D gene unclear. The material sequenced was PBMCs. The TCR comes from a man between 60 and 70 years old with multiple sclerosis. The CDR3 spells CASSLEADTQYF. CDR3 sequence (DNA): TGCGCCAGCAGCTTGGAGGCAGATACGCAGTATTTT. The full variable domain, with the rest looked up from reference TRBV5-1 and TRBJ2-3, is KAGVTQTPRYLIKTRGQQVTLSCSPISGHRSVSWYQQTPGQGLQFLFEYFSETQRNKGNFPGRFSGRQFSNSRSEMNVSTLELGDSALYLCASSLEADTQYFGPGTRLTVL.